The 14 T cell receptor beta chains below come from one sample, sequenced in a study of CD8+CD57+ T cells in acquired aplastic anemia. Genomic DNA templated the TCR beta VDJ and CDR3 profiling. Via MiXCR, TCRdb re-called the reads, giving one row per CDR3 protein. The repertoire includes about 470,000 distinct CDR3 sequences, about a third of them detected once, and less than 0.85% sits in the top ten. For sequencing, patients were chosen who had shown expansion of CD8+CD57+ cells by flow cytometry. The sequenced material came from sorted CD4+, CD8+, or CD8+CD57+ T cells (not recorded which) from PBMCs. The receptors here all came from a human donor with aplastic anemia.

This chain links TRBV20-1 with TRBJ2-7; weak D call: TRBD2 (6 bases). Deletions cut 5 bases from V and 3 bases from J, with 14 bases between. The CDR3 has 13 residues. Germline V gives CDR1 DFQATT, CDR2 SNEGSKA (reference sequence). The CDR3 region is CSAWRGRGYEQYF. In DNA form, the CDR3 reads TGCAGTGCTTGGAGGGGACGGGGCTACGAGCAGTACTTC.

Notes on this clonotype: One end of the junction fails to match germline, which may point to a read error. This sequence joins TRBV20-1 and TRBJ2-2, with D perhaps assigned TRBD1 or TRBD2 (5 bases each). There are 14 residues in the CDR3. Germline lookup yields CDR1 DFQATT and CDR2 SNEGSKA (reference sequence). DNA of the CDR3: TGCAGTGCTCGGGGTGGCGAGAACACCGGGGACCTGTTTTTT. Protein: CSARGGENTGDLFF.

This chain uses TRBV2 with TRBJ2-7, with D perhaps matching TRBD2 (6 bases). This CDR3 spans 14 amino acids. Trimming took 3 bases from V and 6 from J, leaving 15 bases between them. The germline gives CDR1 SNHLY, CDR2 FYNNEI. The CDR3 sequence: CASSDSAGLGEQYF. As DNA, the CDR3 is TGTGCCAGCAGTGATTCAGCGGGCCTTGGCGAGCAGTACTTC.

There are many counts of this clonotype. The CDR3 loop reads CSILGGTSYEQYF. The CDR3 region has the DNA TGCAGCATTCTGGGAGGGACGTCCTACGAGCAGTACTTC. V gene TRBV29-1 combines with J gene TRBJ2-7; 7 bases line up with TRBD2. The V gene's germline CDR1 is SQVTM and CDR2 ANQGSEA. J gave up 1 base and V 8 bases, and 8 bases lay outside the gene matches. The CDR3 length is 13 residues.

This chain joins TRBV30 and TRBJ2-3, with a tentative D call TRBD2 (5 bases). The V end lost 8 bases, the J end lost 6 bases, and 6 bases lay between the germline ends. The CDR3 has 9 amino acids. Germline V gene lookup returns CDR1 GTSNPN and CDR2 SVGIG (reference sequence). The DNA for the CDR3 is TGTGCCGGCGGGGATACGCAGTATTTT. Its translation is CAGGDTQYF.

The chain recombines TRBV5-1 with TRBJ2-3, with TRBD2 matching over 8 bases. The CDR3 extends over 16 amino acids. Per germline, CDR1 SGHRS and CDR2 YFSETQ. Trimming took 3 bases from V and 2 from J; bases not matched to a gene: 8. CDR3 sequence reads: CASSSGIAGLTDTQYF. In nucleotides, the CDR3 is TGCGCCAGCAGCTCTGGAATAGCGGGGCTCACAGATACGCAGTATTTT. Filled out from reference TRBV5-1 and TRBJ2-3, the complete variable domain reads KAGVTQTPRYLIKTRGQQVTLSCSPISGHRSVSWYQQTPGQGLQFLFEYFSETQRNKGNFPGRFSGRQFSNSRSEMNVSTLELGDSALYLCASSSGIAGLTDTQYFGPGTRLTVL.

This clonotype was recorded a few times. The V call is TRBV5-1, the J call TRBJ2-5; 7 positions match TRBD2. Trimming took 0 bases from V and 5 from J; bases not matched to a gene: 4. Germline CDR1 and CDR2: SGHRS and YFSETQ. CDR3 length: 14 residues. The CDR3 region is CASSLEGGLETQYF. The CDR3 nucleotides are TGCGCCAGCAGCTTGGAGGGAGGGCTTGAGACCCAGTACTTC.

Notes on this clonotype: The junction departs from the called germline gene at one end, perhaps through a read error. The chain is built from TRBV20-1 and TRBJ1-1, with 8 bases identical to TRBD1. The CDR3 runs to 15 residues. Germline CDR1 is DFQATT and CDR2 is SNEGSKA (reference sequence). DNA for the CDR3: TGCAGTGCTCCCTCACCTCAGGGGGCTTACACTGAGGCTTTCTTT. This sequence encodes CSAPSPQGAYTEAFF.

The rearrangement uses TRBV11-2 and TRBJ2-7, with a possible D match to TRBD1 (6 bases). The CDR3 runs 11 residues. Trimming stripped 6 bases from V and 7 bases from J, with 10 bases between. Germline values: CDR1 SGHAT, CDR2 FQNNGV. The CDR3 reads CASRTGGEQYF. In DNA form, the CDR3 reads TGTGCCAGCAGGACAGGCGGGGAGCAGTACTTC.

The sample holds many counts of this clonotype. This chain connects TRBV19 to TRBJ2-1, with 13 bases matching TRBD2. Trimming removed 5 bases from V and 9 bases from J; junction bases left unmatched: 10. The V gene's germline CDR1 is LNHDA and CDR2 SQIVND (reference sequence). CDR3 length equals 16 residues. The CDR3 protein is CASSHETSGGAGEQFF. The CDR3 DNA follows: TGTGCCAGTAGTCACGAAACTAGCGGGGGGGCGGGTGAGCAGTTCTTC.

This sequence joins TRBV29-1 and TRBJ2-5; TRBD1 aligns across 11 bases. Germline V gene lookup returns CDR1 SQVTM and CDR2 ANQGSEA. The ends lost 5 bases at V and 5 bases at J; junction bases unmatched: 7. The CDR3 runs 14 residues. As DNA, the CDR3 is TGCAGCGTTTTCGGACAGGGGGCGCGGGAGACCCAGTACTTC. Protein product: CSVFGQGARETQYF.

The chain links TRBV20-1 to TRBJ2-5, with 9 bases aligning to TRBD2. V lost 3 bases to trimming and J lost 5 bases; unmatched junction nucleotides: 10. Germline CDR1 reads DFQATT; CDR2 reads SNEGSKA (reference sequence). The CDR3 has 15 residues. The CDR3 DNA reads as TGCAGTGCTAGTCCCTTAGCGGGGGATTGGGAGACCCAGTACTTC. Protein: CSASPLAGDWETQYF.

This CDR3 is CASSIRGGTSKSYNEQFF. The DNA of the CDR3 is TGTGCCAGTAGTATCCGAGGAGGGACTAGCAAGAGCTACAATGAGCAGTTCTTC. The chain carries TRBV19 and TRBJ2-1; 9 bases are a match to TRBD2. The CDR3 length is 18 residues. Trimming cost V 3 bases and J 3 bases; bases outside gene matches: 12. Germline-derived CDR1 and CDR2 are LNHDA and SQIVND (reference sequence).

This chain links TRBV10-3 with TRBJ2-3; the match to TRBD1 covers 9 bases. This CDR3 is 16 amino acids long. Germline V lookup: CDR1 ENHRY, CDR2 SYGVKD. The trim removed 2 bases at V and 3 bases at J, leaving 6 bases unmatched. This CDR3 reads CAISETGGGSTDTQYF. DNA for the CDR3: TGTGCCATCAGTGAGACAGGGGGCGGGAGTACAGATACGCAGTATTTT.